Below, 3 T cell receptor beta chains from the same sample are listed, as sequenced in a study of blood T cell repertoires in COVID-19 (dated by TCRdb to 2019 to 2021). Library method: the immunoSEQ multiplex PCR assay. The immuneACCESS repertoire file appears here via TCRdb, limited to in-frame rearrangements. These files lack a portion of the clones; in checked studies, under half of the deficit traces to unresolved V genes, and the cause of the others is not known. Counted in this sample were some 400,000 clones; 90% of them appeared once. Around 6.3% of the sample lies in the top ten. Input material: peripheral blood. These receptors all stem from a man younger than 35 with active or convalescent COVID-19.

The rearrangement joins TRBV12-3 or TRBV12-4 to TRBJ2-7, with D unresolved. The CDR3 totals 12 residues. The ends were cut back, 5 bases at V and 12 bases at J, with 17 bases in the middle. For the CDR3, the DNA is TGTGCCAGCAGTACTAACTTGCCCAACCCGTACTTC. Protein sequence: CASSTNLPNPYF.

This clone was picked up a small number of times. This chain uses TRBV19 with TRBJ1-5; 8 bases are shared with TRBD1. V trimming: 6 bases; J trimming: 3 bases; junction bases outside the gene matches: 4. CDR1 and CDR2 from the germline V gene are LNHDA and SQIVND (reference sequence). The CDR3 runs 14 residues. Here the CDR3 reads CASRTGVYNQPQHF. The CDR3 DNA sequence: TGTGCCAGTAGGACAGGGGTTTACAATCAGCCCCAGCATTTT.

V gene TRBV18 combines with J gene TRBJ1-1, with 8 bases identical to TRBD1. The ends lost 7 bases at V and 3 bases at J; junction bases unmatched: 7. Germline CDR1 and CDR2: KGHSH and LQKENI. The CDR3 runs 14 residues. CDR3 region: CASLTDRAYTEAFF. The CDR3 region has the DNA TGTGCCAGCTTAACGGACAGGGCGTACACTGAAGCTTTCTTT.